This TCR beta chain was sequenced during a study of blood T cell repertoires in COVID-19. At the level of the study: Italy, Spain and the United States were the sources of the convalescent and acute COVID-19 samples. PBMCs, B-cell-depleted T cells, or T cells were the source of the cDNA or gDNA that made up the material.

Original processing notes: Nucleated cell number was recorded as an estimate derived from reference gene primer amplification. Data came from immunoSEQ multiplex PCR; TCRdb stores just in-frame clones and leaves some out. That table is the source of V, J and clone size, and D and trimming were worked out from the DNA. Of roughly 65,000 clones listed, around 90% were seen once; the top ten hold roughly 1.3%. This clone was recorded once. Germline-derived CDR1 and CDR2 are MGHRA and YSYEKL. V was cut by 0 bases and J by 0 bases, with 11 bases left in between. The CDR3 has 16 amino acids. Sequencing used peripheral blood. This sequence was found in a man between 60 and 70 years old with acute or convalescent COVID-19. This sequence joins TRBV4-1 and TRBJ2-5, with D possibly TRBD1 on 6 matching bases. The CDR3 DNA reads TGCGCCAGCAGCCAAGAAGAGACAGGCTACCAAGAGACCCAGTACTTC. Residues: CASSQEETGYQETQYF.